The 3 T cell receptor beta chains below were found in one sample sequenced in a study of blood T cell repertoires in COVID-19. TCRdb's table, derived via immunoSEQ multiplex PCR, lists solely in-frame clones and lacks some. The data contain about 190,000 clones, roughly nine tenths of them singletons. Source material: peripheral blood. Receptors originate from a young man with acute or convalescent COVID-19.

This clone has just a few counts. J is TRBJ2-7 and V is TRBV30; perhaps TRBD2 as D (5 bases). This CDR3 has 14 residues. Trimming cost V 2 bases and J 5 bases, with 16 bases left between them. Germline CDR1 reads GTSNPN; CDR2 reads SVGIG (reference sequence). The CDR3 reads CAWSFLTGLNEQYF. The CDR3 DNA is TGTGCCTGGAGTTTTTTGACGGGATTGAACGAGCAGTACTTC.

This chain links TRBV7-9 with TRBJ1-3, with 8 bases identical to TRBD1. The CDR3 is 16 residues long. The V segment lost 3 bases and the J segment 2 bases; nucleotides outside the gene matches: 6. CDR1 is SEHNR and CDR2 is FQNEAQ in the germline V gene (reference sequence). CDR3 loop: CASSFPDRAAGNTIYF. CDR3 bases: TGTGCCAGCAGCTTTCCGGACAGGGCAGCTGGAAACACCATATATTTT.

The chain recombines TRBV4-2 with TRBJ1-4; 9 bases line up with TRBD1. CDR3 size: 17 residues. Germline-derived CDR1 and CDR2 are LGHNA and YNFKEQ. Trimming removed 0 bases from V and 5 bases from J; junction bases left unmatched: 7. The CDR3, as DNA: TGTGCCAGCAGCCAAGATACCGCAGGGACAGGGAATGAAAAACTGTTTTTT. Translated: CASSQDTAGTGNEKLFF.